The 16 T cell receptor beta chains reported below all come from one sample, sequenced in a study of cytomegalovirus exposure and HLA in healthy donors. The PCR was carried out with 60 Vbeta primers and 13 Jbeta primers. The table came from immunoSEQ multiplex PCR; TCRdb's copy has only in-frame clones and leaves some out. The sample carries some 200,000 clones, roughly 80% recorded once. What was sequenced was PBMCs. All receptors come from a female donor in good health and CMV-seronegative.

This chain links TRBV7-2 with TRBJ2-7; 7 nucleotides align to TRBD2. The CDR3 is 14 amino acids. From germline, CDR1 is SGHTA and CDR2 FQGNSA. The J segment lost 4 bases and the V segment lost 5 bases, leaving 8 bases of the junction unmatched. CDR3 coding DNA: TGTGCCAGCAGCCGGACTAGTGGGCGATACGAGCAGTACTTC. Residues: CASSRTSGRYEQYF.

The chain couples TRBV7-2 to TRBJ2-7; tentatively, D is TRBD2 (6 bases). The germline V gene has CDR1 SGHTA and CDR2 FQGNSA. CDR3 size: 13 residues. Trimming removed 6 bases from V and 2 bases from J, with 11 bases in between. DNA of the CDR3: TGTGCCAGCAGGCTAGCGCAAGCCTACGAGCAGTACTTC. Translation gives CASRLAQAYEQYF.

The V and J genes are TRBV6-1 and TRBJ2-3; 7 bases are shared with TRBD1. This CDR3 contains 15 residues. J was trimmed by 8 bases and V by 6 bases; bases with no gene match: 14. CDR1 and CDR2 (germline): MNHNS, SASEGT. The CDR3 loop is CASSRIDRVGRTQYF. The CDR3 DNA is TGTGCCAGCAGCCGAATCGACAGGGTCGGGCGTACGCAGTATTTT.

This rearrangement joins TRBV5-1 to TRBJ1-1, with TRBD1 as a possible D gene (5 bases). The CDR3 sequence is 12 residues long. The V end lost 1 base, the J end lost 5 bases, and 6 bases lay between the germline ends. Germline V gene data show CDR1 as SGHRS and CDR2 as YFSETQ. The CDR3: CASSLPGTEAFF. CDR3 nucleotides: TGCGCCAGCAGCTTGCCAGGGACTGAAGCTTTCTTT.

The chain combines TRBV5-1 with TRBJ2-1, with 8 nucleotides matching TRBD2. Germline loops: CDR1 SGHRS, CDR2 YFSETQ. Trimming took 2 bases from V and 3 from J; bases not matched to a gene: 4. The CDR3 totals 15 residues. The CDR3 protein is CASSFTSGIYNEQFF. The CDR3 bases are TGCGCCAGCAGCTTTACTAGCGGAATCTACAATGAGCAGTTCTTC.

The CDR3 loop reads CSAIQGVEAFF. The DNA of the CDR3 is TGCAGTGCTATACAGGGGGTGGAAGCTTTCTTT. The gene calls are TRBV20-1 and TRBJ1-1, with 8 bases that match TRBD1. The germline gives CDR1 DFQATT, CDR2 SNEGSKA (reference sequence). There are 11 residues in the CDR3. The V and J ends lost 4 bases and 8 bases, in that order; junction bases with no gene match: 3.

This rearrangement joins TRBV9 to TRBJ2-1, with TRBD2 matching over 14 bases. Germline assignment: CDR1 SGDLS and CDR2 YYNGEE. Trimming took 0 bases from V and 5 from J; bases not matched to a gene: 1. The CDR3 runs to 16 residues. The CDR3 region is CASSVGLAGGHNEQFF. CDR3 bases: TGTGCCAGCAGCGTAGGACTAGCGGGAGGGCACAATGAGCAGTTCTTC.

V and J are TRBV7-2 and TRBJ1-1; a possible D gene is TRBD1 (6 bases). Germline CDR1 SGHTA, CDR2 FQGNSA. The CDR3 contains 15 residues. V was cut by 3 bases and J by 0 bases, with 11 bases left in between. The DNA of the CDR3 is TGTGCCAGCAGCTTTGGACAGACGATGAACACTGAAGCTTTCTTT. Residues: CASSFGQTMNTEAFF.

The chain couples TRBV11-3 to TRBJ2-2; 8 bases are shared with TRBD2. With V trimmed by 4 bases and J by 4 bases, 2 bases remained unmatched. The length of the CDR3 is 14 residues. The germline gives CDR1 SGHNT, CDR2 YENEEA. CDR3 DNA: TGTGCCAGCAGCTCCGGGGGGGGCACCGGGGAGCTGTTTTTT. Translation gives CASSSGGGTGELFF.

The rearrangement links TRBV19 to TRBJ2-1, with D possibly matching TRBD1 (6 bases). The germline CDR1 and CDR2 sequences are LNHDA and SQIVND (reference sequence). There are 14 residues in the CDR3. V shed 1 base and J shed 6 bases, with 10 bases lying between them. The CDR3 region is CASSIALGANEQFF. CDR3 in DNA: TGTGCCAGTAGTATAGCGCTGGGGGCCAATGAGCAGTTCTTC. Combining the CDR3 with reference TRBV19 and TRBJ2-1 gives the whole variable domain DGGITQSPKYLFRKEGQNVTLSCEQNLNHDAMYWYRQDPGQGLRLIYYSQIVNDFQKGDIAEGYSVSREKKESFPLTVTSAQKNPTAFYLCASSIALGANEQFFGPGTRLTVL.

V usage is TRBV9 and J usage is TRBJ2-1, with 8 bases matching TRBD2. V shed 0 bases, J shed 7 bases, and the junction held 15 bases outside the gene matches. The germline V gene encodes CDR1 SGDLS and CDR2 YYNGEE. CDR3 length: 18 residues. CDR3: CASSVGQKPGLGANEQFF. The CDR3 nucleotides read TGTGCCAGCAGCGTAGGGCAAAAACCGGGACTAGGTGCTAATGAGCAGTTCTTC. The full variable domain, in which reference TRBV9 and TRBJ2-1 provide the parts outside the CDR3, is DSGVTQTPKHLITATGQRVTLRCSPRSGDLSVYWYQQSLDQGLQFLIQYYNGEERAKGNILERFSAQQFPDLHSELNLSSLELGDSALYFCASSVGQKPGLGANEQFFGPGTRLTVL.

In its sample, this clone was seen once. The V and J genes are TRBV5-1 and TRBJ1-6; the D gene is possibly TRBD1 (6 bases). With 1 base removed from V and 8 bases from J, the gap between germline ends came to 19 bases. This CDR3 spans 17 amino acids. CDR1 and CDR2 (germline): SGHRS, YFSETQ. The chain's CDR3 is CASSLLGALGGDSPLHF. CDR3 coding DNA: TGCGCCAGCAGCTTGTTAGGGGCTTTAGGGGGGGATTCACCCCTCCACTTT.

V is TRBV19 and J is TRBJ2-2, with TRBD2 as a possible D gene (6 bases). This CDR3 spans 15 amino acids. With 2 bases removed from V and 4 bases from J, the gap between germline ends came to 11 bases. Germline V gives CDR1 LNHDA, CDR2 SQIVND (reference sequence). The CDR3 sequence: CASSIRAGGTGELFF. In DNA form, the CDR3 reads TGTGCCAGTAGTATAAGGGCCGGGGGCACCGGGGAGCTGTTTTTT.

This clone appeared once. The V call is TRBV5-1, the J call TRBJ1-1; TRBD1 is a possible D gene (5 bases). Trimming shortened V by 0 bases and J by 0 bases, and 18 bases separated the two germline ends. This CDR3 is built from 18 residues. The germline V gene has CDR1 SGHRS and CDR2 YFSETQ. DNA of the CDR3: TGCGCCAGCAGCTTGGATGGGGGGGGGTGGAGCATGAACACTGAAGCTTTCTTT. Residues: CASSLDGGGWSMNTEAFF.

J is TRBJ2-5 and V is TRBV5-4; unclear D gene. The germline V gene encodes CDR1 SGHNT and CDR2 YYREEE (reference sequence). Trimming pared 0 bases from V and 2 bases from J, leaving 5 bases between. The CDR3 contains 13 residues. DNA of the CDR3: TGTGCCAGCAGCTTGGGCAGGCAAGAGACCCAGTACTTC. Translating it yields CASSLGRQETQYF.

The chain combines TRBV6-1 with TRBJ1-1, with 10 positions matching TRBD1. From germline, CDR1 is MNHNS and CDR2 SASEGT. The CDR3 loop spans 14 amino acids. J was trimmed by 7 bases and V by 6 bases; bases with no gene match: 8. The CDR3 loop reads CASSPGQGRIEAFF. In DNA form, the CDR3 reads TGTGCCAGCAGCCCGGGACAGGGGCGGATTGAAGCTTTCTTT.